Shown below are 31 T cell receptor beta chains from a single sample sequenced in a study of response to subunit inactivated influenza vaccine. TCRdb called the RT-PCR reads again in MiXCR, with one record for every CDR3 protein. This sample carries more than 450,000 distinct CDR3 sequences, less than 8% of them seen once, and the ten largest clones take 10% to 15%. Here the sequenced sample was PBMCs from blood, taken about 23 months after vaccination. These receptors came from a man aged 50 to 69 who received an inactivated influenza vaccine.

This clonotype was seen only a few times. J is TRBJ2-5 and V is TRBV3-1; D is unclear. CDR3 length: 12 amino acids. From germline, CDR1 is LGHDT and CDR2 YNNKEL (reference sequence). Trimming cost V 0 bases and J 6 bases, with 5 bases left between them. The CDR3 nucleotides read TGTGCCAGCAGCCAAGAGGGTCAGACCCAGTACTTC. This gives the protein CASSQEGQTQYF.

This clonotype has just a few counts. One base away lies a much larger clone, so this may be a sequencing read error. This sequence joins TRBV5-8 and TRBJ2-3; either TRBD1 or TRBD2 may fit D (5 bases each). Germline CDR1 reads SGHTS; CDR2 reads YDEGEE. The length of the CDR3 is 12 residues. V shed 9 bases and J shed 0 bases, with 8 bases lying between them. The CDR3 coding sequence is TGTGCCATCTGGGGGAGCACAGATACGCAGTATTTT. As protein: CAIWGSTDTQYF.

The genes are TRBV5-1 and TRBJ2-5; TRBD1 matches at 9 bases. The CDR3 loop spans 15 amino acids. Germline CDR1 reads SGHRS; CDR2 reads YFSETQ. Unmatched junction bases numbered 6, after V lost 1 base and J lost 5 bases. This CDR3 is CASSLTGGDSETQYF. DNA of the CDR3: TGCGCCAGCAGCTTGACAGGGGGCGATTCTGAGACCCAGTACTTC.

This clonotype was counted ten times or more. J is TRBJ2-1 and V is TRBV24-1; 7 nucleotides align to TRBD1. The CDR3 is made up of 14 amino acids. Per germline, CDR1 KGHDR and CDR2 SFDVKD. V lost 4 bases, J lost 5 bases, and 4 bases stayed unmatched. In nucleotides, the CDR3 is TGTGCCACCAGTGAACAGGGGTACCACAATGAGCAGTTCTTC. Translation: CATSEQGYHNEQFF.

V usage is TRBV28 and J usage is TRBJ2-2, with D unclear. CDR3 length: 13 amino acids. The V gene lost 6 bases and the J gene lost 6 bases, with 11 bases spanning the gap. In germline, CDR1 is MDHEN, CDR2 SYDVKM. Here the CDR3 reads CASSPNGAGELFF. As DNA, the CDR3 is TGTGCCAGCAGCCCTAATGGGGCCGGGGAGCTGTTTTTT.

The chain uses TRBV28 and TRBJ2-7, with D perhaps TRBD2 (5 bases). Per germline, CDR1 MDHEN and CDR2 SYDVKM. V was trimmed by 5 bases and J by 5 bases, leaving 19 bases between them. This CDR3 comprises 15 residues. The CDR3 sequence: CASSPSFTRPHEQYF. CDR3 nucleotides: TGTGCCAGCAGTCCATCCTTTACTAGGCCCCACGAGCAGTACTTC. The full variable domain, with the rest looked up from reference TRBV28 and TRBJ2-7, is DVKVTQSSRYLVKRTGEKVFLECVQDMDHENMFWYRQDPGLGLRLIYFSYDVKMKEKGDIPEGYSVSREKKERFSLILESASTNQTSMYLCASSPSFTRPHEQYFGPGTRLTVT.

This clonotype was observed many times. This chain links TRBV29-1 with TRBJ1-5; the D is unclear. V gave up 6 bases and J gave up 4 bases, with 16 bases separating them. This CDR3 is 14 amino acids long. The germline V gene has CDR1 SQVTM and CDR2 ANQGSEA. The CDR3 DNA sequence: TGCAGCGTCCTGGACGGAACGGCAAATCAGCCCCAGCATTTT. Encoded protein: CSVLDGTANQPQHF.

This clonotype was observed at least ten times. The gene calls are TRBV20-1 and TRBJ1-6; 9 bases fit TRBD1. Germline CDR1 reads DFQATT; CDR2 reads SNEGSKA (reference sequence). V gave up 6 bases and J gave up 7 bases; unmatched junction bases: 4. This CDR3 region has 13 residues. CDR3 residues: CSARTGDNSPLHF. The CDR3 nucleotides are TGCAGTGCGAGGACAGGGGACAATTCACCCCTCCACTTT.

This clonotype was observed many times. V gene TRBV5-1 combines with J gene TRBJ1-3, with D unclear. The V gene lost 4 bases and the J gene lost 1 base, with 12 bases spanning the gap. Germline V gene data show CDR1 as SGHRS and CDR2 as YFSETQ. This CDR3 comprises 15 residues. The CDR3 spells CASSRATGSGNTIYF. The CDR3 region has the DNA TGCGCCAGCAGCAGGGCCACCGGGTCTGGAAACACCATATATTTT.

J is TRBJ2-2 and V is TRBV9; D is ambiguous. The germline V gene has CDR1 SGDLS and CDR2 YYNGEE. Trimming stripped 4 bases from V and 5 bases from J, with 9 bases between. There are 13 residues in the CDR3. The CDR3: CASSPSGTGELFF. In nucleotides, the CDR3 is TGTGCCAGCAGCCCGAGTGGTACCGGGGAGCTGTTTTTT.

The chain links TRBV4-1 to TRBJ2-7; 7 bases are shared with TRBD1. J lost 4 bases, V lost 2 bases, and 17 bases had no gene match. Germline CDR1 and CDR2: MGHRA and YSYEKL. The CDR3 covers 18 residues. The CDR3 spells CASSQRGYKQGFVYEQYF. CDR3 sequence (DNA): TGCGCCAGCAGCCAACGTGGTTATAAACAGGGGTTTGTGTACGAGCAGTACTTC.

This clonotype was seen more than once but under ten times. The chain carries TRBV5-1 and TRBJ2-7; D unclear. Germline values: CDR1 SGHRS, CDR2 YFSETQ. The CDR3 is made up of 16 amino acids. V was pared by 4 bases and J by 3 bases, with 20 bases between. CDR3 sequence (DNA): TGCGCCAGCAGCCGTACGCCTGTGCGAGATAGCTACGAGCAGTACTTC. This gives the protein CASSRTPVRDSYEQYF.

Only a few counts were recorded for this clonotype. The genes are TRBV29-1 and TRBJ2-1; 9 bases map to TRBD2. Germline-derived CDR1 and CDR2 are SQVTM and ANQGSEA. Germline trimming cut 7 bases from V and 7 bases from J; bases unmatched to any gene: 5. The CDR3 covers 12 residues. The CDR3 DNA sequence: TGCAGCGCCCCGGGACTAGCTAATGAGCAGTTCTTC. Translation: CSAPGLANEQFF.

This clonotype appeared a few times. This chain joins TRBV10-3 and TRBJ1-1; D perhaps matches TRBD1 (5 bases). There are 14 residues in the CDR3. CDR1 and CDR2 (germline): ENHRY, SYGVKD. Trimming took off 4 bases at V and 0 bases at J, with 9 bases between the two ends. The CDR3 loop is CAISGQQMNTEAFF. CDR3 in DNA: TGTGCCATCAGTGGACAGCAGATGAACACTGAAGCTTTCTTT.

Many counts were recorded for this clonotype. The V and J genes are TRBV12-3 or TRBV12-4 and TRBJ2-2; 9 positions match TRBD1. The junction had 1 base not matched to a gene; V was cut back by 4 bases and J by 1 base. The CDR3 runs to 15 residues. CDR3 sequence reads: CASSWDRVNTGELFF. CDR3 in DNA: TGTGCCAGCAGTTGGGACAGGGTGAACACCGGGGAGCTGTTTTTT.

At least ten counts were recorded for this clonotype. The rearrangement uses TRBV7-2 and TRBJ2-7; 7 bases are a match to TRBD2. The CDR3 length is 15 residues. Per the germline V gene, CDR1 is SGHTA and CDR2 is FQGNSA. V lost 5 bases to trimming and J lost 3 bases; unmatched junction nucleotides: 10. The CDR3 protein is CASSPTSSGYYEQYF. The CDR3 bases are TGTGCCAGCAGCCCCACCTCTAGCGGTTACTACGAGCAGTACTTC.

The chain has TRBV5-1 and TRBJ2-1; 10 bases line up with TRBD2. Trimming at V came to 4 bases and at J to 5 bases, leaving 3 bases not matched to a gene. The germline V gene encodes CDR1 SGHRS and CDR2 YFSETQ. The CDR3 has 14 amino acids. The CDR3 nucleotides read TGCGCCAGCAGCCCTGGGACTAGCGACAATGAGCAGTTCTTC. Its translation: CASSPGTSDNEQFF.

This clonotype was recorded many times. The J gene is TRBJ2-3, the V gene TRBV5-1, with TRBD1 as a possible D gene (6 bases). Looked up from germline, CDR1 is SGHRS and CDR2 is YFSETQ. V was shortened by 0 bases and J by 0 bases, with 11 bases between the two germline ends. This CDR3 has 16 residues. Here the CDR3 reads CASSLGGLTSTDTQYF. The CDR3 nucleotides are TGCGCCAGCAGCTTGGGGGGGCTTACTAGCACAGATACGCAGTATTTT. The variable domain in full, completed from reference TRBV5-1 and TRBJ2-3, reads KAGVTQTPRYLIKTRGQQVTLSCSPISGHRSVSWYQQTPGQGLQFLFEYFSETQRNKGNFPGRFSGRQFSNSRSEMNVSTLELGDSALYLCASSLGGLTSTDTQYFGPGTRLTVL.

This clonotype occurred a few times. The rearrangement uses TRBV9 and TRBJ2-3, with 13 bases lining up with TRBD2. Germline CDR1 is SGDLS and CDR2 is YYNGEE. CDR3 size: 16 residues. V shed 4 bases, J shed 4 bases, and the junction held 6 bases outside the gene matches. The CDR3 region has the DNA TGTGCCAGCAGCACCCGGACTAGCGGGAGTCCAGATACGCAGTATTTT. Protein product: CASSTRTSGSPDTQYF.

This clonotype occurred many times. V gene TRBV7-2 combines with J gene TRBJ2-3; TRBD2 matches at 7 bases. Germline CDR1 SGHTA, CDR2 FQGNSA. The V segment lost 7 bases and the J segment 4 bases; nucleotides outside the gene matches: 11. The CDR3 runs 15 residues. The chain's CDR3 is CASTQLGEGSDTQYF. The CDR3 nucleotides read TGTGCCAGCACACAATTAGGGGAGGGGTCAGATACGCAGTATTTT.

The CDR3 DNA follows: TGTGCCAGCAGTTTTGCAGGAGTCATCGGCTACACCTTC. It is translated as CASSFAGVIGYTF. V is TRBV12-3 or TRBV12-4 and J is TRBJ1-2; no clear D. The CDR3 is 13 residues long. V gave up 3 bases and J gave up 8 bases, with 13 bases separating them.

At least ten counts were recorded for this clonotype. The V call is TRBV6-6, the J call TRBJ1-1; maybe TRBD1 (6 bases). The V gene's germline CDR1 is MNHNY and CDR2 SVGAGI (reference sequence). There are 12 residues in the CDR3. Deletions cut 3 bases from V and 7 bases from J, with 9 bases between. The CDR3 protein is CASSYGQIEAFF. The CDR3, as DNA: TGTGCCAGCAGTTATGGACAGATTGAAGCTTTCTTT.

The table lists this clonotype with a few counts. The J gene is TRBJ2-7, the V gene TRBV7-9; TRBD1 or TRBD2 may be the D gene (5 bases each). This CDR3 region has 14 residues. The V and J ends lost 6 bases and 6 bases respectively, with 18 bases between them. Germline V CDR1 and CDR2: SEHNR, FQNEAQ (reference sequence). As DNA, the CDR3 is TGTGCCAGCAGTCATCTCGGCAGGGCGGGCGAGCAGTACTTC. This codes for CASSHLGRAGEQYF.

This clonotype came up once. At one boundary the junction diverges from the germline segment, which might be a read error. This chain joins TRBV20-1 and TRBJ2-7; maybe TRBD1 (6 bases). This CDR3 contains 11 residues. Germline loops: CDR1 DFQATT, CDR2 SNEGSKA (reference sequence). CDR3: CCARDHRTEYF. The CDR3 DNA is TGCTGTGCTAGAGATCATCGGACAGAGTACTTC.

This clonotype was seen repeatedly, ten times or more. The chain links TRBV6-2 or TRBV6-3 to TRBJ2-4, with 9 bases lining up with TRBD1. Germline values: CDR1 MNHEY, CDR2 SVGEGT. V was pared by 6 bases and J by 6 bases, with 9 bases of the junction left unmatched. The CDR3 is made up of 15 amino acids. In DNA form, the CDR3 reads TGTGCCAGCAGCAAACGGACAGGGGACTCAAACATTCAGTACTTC. Translating gives CASSKRTGDSNIQYF.

The chain uses TRBV27 and TRBJ2-2, with TRBD1 as a possible D gene (5 bases). Trimming took 6 bases from V and 1 from J, leaving 9 bases between them. This CDR3 has 14 amino acids. CDR1 and CDR2 from the germline V gene are MNHEY and SMNVEV (reference sequence). CDR3 nucleotides: TGTGCCAGCAGGAACCAGGGGAACACCGGGGAGCTGTTTTTT. As protein: CASRNQGNTGELFF.

This clonotype was picked up a small number of times. This chain joins TRBV27 and TRBJ2-3; D gene ambiguous. CDR1 MNHEY and CDR2 SMNVEV come from the germline V gene (reference sequence). This CDR3 is 13 amino acids long. The V end was cut by 5 bases, the J end by 14 bases, with 20 bases between. The DNA of the CDR3 is TGTGCCAGCAGTCTCGTGGATAGGGATGGTCTGTATTTT. Translated: CASSLVDRDGLYF.

There are many counts of this clonotype. This chain connects TRBV12-3 or TRBV12-4 to TRBJ2-1; D may be TRBD1 or TRBD2 (7 bases each). There are 15 residues in the CDR3. The V end was cut by 8 bases, the J end by 5 bases, with 19 bases between. CDR3 sequence reads: CASAPQGRGHNEQFF. DNA for the CDR3: TGTGCCAGCGCTCCACAGGGGAGGGGGCACAATGAGCAGTTCTTC.

The table lists this clonotype with a few counts. This chain joins TRBV20-1 and TRBJ2-7; weak D call: TRBD1 (6 bases). The CDR3 covers 13 residues. Trimming pared 6 bases from V and 0 bases from J, leaving 12 bases between. Germline assignment: CDR1 DFQATT and CDR2 SNEGSKA (reference sequence). As DNA, the CDR3 is TGCAGTGCCGGGACATTGAGCTCCTACGAGCAGTACTTC. Translated: CSAGTLSSYEQYF.

This chain connects TRBV10-3 to TRBJ2-7; 14 positions agree with TRBD2. Looked up from germline, CDR1 is ENHRY and CDR2 is SYGVKD. This CDR3 spans 14 amino acids. The trim removed 7 bases at V and 5 bases at J, leaving 4 bases unmatched. CDR3 amino acids: CAIKPGLAGDEQYF. The CDR3 region has the DNA TGTGCCATCAAACCGGGACTAGCGGGAGACGAGCAGTACTTC.

CDR3 nucleotide sequence: TGCGCCAGCAGCTTGGATATTAGCGGAGGCTCCTACAATGAGCAGTTCTTC. Its protein is CASSLDISGGSYNEQFF. J is TRBJ2-1 and V is TRBV5-1; maybe TRBD2 (6 bases). Germline assignment: CDR1 SGHRS and CDR2 YFSETQ. The V end was cut by 0 bases, the J end by 0 bases, with 13 bases between. This CDR3 is 17 amino acids long.